These 26 T cell receptor beta chains share one sample of origin, sequenced in a study of early T cells in non-severe SARS-CoV-2 infection. TCRdb analysed the 5' RACE reads with MiXCR anew, one entry per CDR3 protein. The data show fewer than 85,000 distinct CDR3 sequences, about 12% seen once. What was sequenced was whole blood. Receptors were obtained from an adult who was a healthcare worker with PCR-confirmed SARS-CoV-2 infection or an uninfected control (not recorded which).

This clonotype was observed a handful of times. The J gene is TRBJ2-3, the V gene TRBV9; 8 nucleotides match TRBD1. Trimming cost V 3 bases and J 4 bases; bases outside gene matches: 10. The CDR3 totals 16 residues. CDR1 and CDR2 from the germline V gene are SGDLS and YYNGEE. The DNA for the CDR3 is TGTGCCAGCAGCGCACCTCCGGGACAGGCCCCAGATACGCAGTATTTT. Its translation: CASSAPPGQAPDTQYF. Full variable domain (remainder filled in from reference TRBV9 and TRBJ2-3): DSGVTQTPKHLITATGQRVTLRCSPRSGDLSVYWYQQSLDQGLQFLIQYYNGEERAKGNILERFSAQQFPDLHSELNLSSLELGDSALYFCASSAPPGQAPDTQYFGPGTRLTVL.

This clonotype was seen more than once but under ten times. The chain joins TRBV7-2 to TRBJ2-1, with 8 bases lining up with TRBD2. J was trimmed by 2 bases and V by 7 bases; bases with no gene match: 10. The germline V gene encodes CDR1 SGHTA and CDR2 FQGNSA. The CDR3 contains 16 residues. DNA for the CDR3: TGTGCCAGCACTCTTGGGGCGGGAGGAGCCTACAATGAGCAGTTCTTC. Its protein product is CASTLGAGGAYNEQFF.

This clonotype has a handful of counts. The chain employs TRBV2 and TRBJ2-1; TRBD2 matches at 10 bases. Losses at the gene ends were 7 bases for V and 5 bases for J; bases not matched to a gene: 5. The CDR3 spans 14 residues. CDR1 and CDR2 (germline): SNHLY, FYNNEI. The CDR3 here is CASTRLAGHNEQFF. Written as DNA, the CDR3 is TGTGCCAGCACCAGACTAGCGGGCCACAATGAGCAGTTCTTC.

In its sample, this clonotype was seen a few times. The chain carries TRBV24-1 and TRBJ2-7; possible D gene TRBD2, 7 bases. This CDR3 contains 14 residues. CDR1 is KGHDR and CDR2 is SFDVKD in the germline V gene. V was cut by 2 bases and J by 7 bases, with 14 bases left in between. CDR3 nucleotides: TGTGCCACCAGTGATTCGCCGGGGGGCGGTGAGCAGTACTTC. Amino acid sequence: CATSDSPGGGEQYF.

The table lists this clonotype with a few counts. The V gene is TRBV20-1, the J gene TRBJ1-2; 10 nucleotides match TRBD1. The CDR3 runs 14 residues. V lost 1 base to trimming and J lost 4 bases; unmatched junction nucleotides: 3. CDR1 is DFQATT, CDR2 SNEGSKA, per germline (reference sequence). The CDR3: CSARGGQGGYGYTF. CDR3 bases: TGCAGTGCTAGAGGCGGACAGGGGGGCTATGGCTACACCTTC.

This clonotype was picked up many times. The chain is built from TRBV11-2 and TRBJ1-5; no clear D. Germline lookup yields CDR1 SGHAT and CDR2 FQNNGV. The CDR3 length is 14 residues. V gave up 5 bases and J gave up 0 bases, with 8 bases separating them. CDR3 coding DNA: TGTGCCAGCAGCCAATACGATAGCAATCAGCCCCAGCATTTT. Protein sequence: CASSQYDSNQPQHF.

This clonotype appeared a few times. The genes are TRBV11-2 and TRBJ2-1, with 8 bases matching TRBD1. Germline CDR1 and CDR2: SGHAT and FQNNGV. The J segment lost 6 bases and the V segment lost 1 base, leaving 2 bases of the junction unmatched. The CDR3 has 14 amino acids. CDR3 region: CASSLGRGRNEQFF. The CDR3 DNA follows: TGTGCCAGCAGCTTAGGCAGGGGGCGCAATGAGCAGTTCTTC.

This clonotype was counted only a few times. The V call is TRBV12-3 or TRBV12-4, the J call TRBJ2-5; the D gene is possibly TRBD2 (5 bases). V was shortened by 3 bases and J by 3 bases, with 8 bases between the two germline ends. This CDR3 region has 13 residues. The CDR3 is CASSFRREETQYF. The CDR3 coding sequence is TGTGCCAGCAGTTTTAGGCGGGAAGAGACCCAGTACTTC.

The chain couples TRBV7-2 to TRBJ1-2; D not certain. CDR3 size: 12 residues. Germline V gives CDR1 SGHTA, CDR2 FQGNSA. Deletions cut 6 bases from V and 3 bases from J, with 8 bases between. CDR3 nucleotide sequence: TGTGCCAGCAGTCCCAGCCACTATGGCTACACCTTC. This sequence encodes CASSPSHYGYTF. Filled out from reference TRBV7-2 and TRBJ1-2, the complete variable domain reads GAGVSQSPSNKVTEKGKDVELRCDPISGHTALYWYRQSLGQGLEFLIYFQGNSAPDKSGLPSDRFSAERTGGSVSTLTIQRTQQEDSAVYLCASSPSHYGYTFGSGTRLTVV.

This clonotype was observed a handful of times. The V call is TRBV6-2 or TRBV6-3, the J call TRBJ2-1; either TRBD1 or TRBD2 may fit D (5 bases each). Germline CDR1 and CDR2: MNHEY and SVGEGT. V was shortened by 2 bases and J by 4 bases, with 9 bases between the two germline ends. This CDR3 has 14 residues. The CDR3 DNA follows: TGTGCCAGCAGTTACGGGGGACCTTACAATGAGCAGTTCTTC. It codes for CASSYGGPYNEQFF.

This clonotype was picked up many times. This chain uses TRBV5-1 with TRBJ1-1; D gene ambiguous. Trimming stripped 4 bases from V and 2 bases from J, with 9 bases between. The CDR3 has 13 residues. The V gene's germline CDR1 is SGHRS and CDR2 YFSETQ. CDR3 in DNA: TGCGCCAGCAGCGGGGTCCCTAACACTGAAGCTTTCTTT. Residues: CASSGVPNTEAFF.

This clonotype was seen only a few times. J is TRBJ2-1 and V is TRBV5-1; D is ambiguous. Trimming stripped 4 bases from V and 4 bases from J, with 21 bases between. The CDR3 totals 17 residues. Germline CDR1 and CDR2: SGHRS and YFSETQ. CDR3 protein: CASSPFSQAIIYNEQFF. The CDR3 DNA sequence: TGCGCCAGCAGCCCCTTCTCGCAGGCAATAATTTACAATGAGCAGTTCTTC.

The J gene is TRBJ2-1, the V gene TRBV12-3 or TRBV12-4; 7 bases align to TRBD2. The CDR3 consists of 13 residues. J lost 6 bases, V lost 4 bases, and 3 bases had no gene match. CDR3 nucleotides: TGTGCCAGCAGTTCAGGCGGGGGCAATGAGCAGTTCTTC. Its translation: CASSSGGGNEQFF.

This clonotype was seen only a few times. CDR3 coding DNA: TGCGCCAGCAGCTGGGGACAGAGCCCCGGGGAGCTGTTTTTT. Protein sequence: CASSWGQSPGELFF. This sequence joins TRBV5-1 and TRBJ2-2; 7 positions match TRBD1. CDR3 size: 14 residues. Germline assignment: CDR1 SGHRS and CDR2 YFSETQ. The trim removed 3 bases at V and 6 bases at J, leaving 5 bases unmatched. The entire variable domain, with the rest obtained from reference TRBV5-1 and TRBJ2-2, is as follows: KAGVTQTPRYLIKTRGQQVTLSCSPISGHRSVSWYQQTPGQGLQFLFEYFSETQRNKGNFPGRFSGRQFSNSRSEMNVSTLELGDSALYLCASSWGQSPGELFFGEGSRLTVL.

V usage is TRBV7-9 and J usage is TRBJ2-6; 8 bases align to TRBD1. The CDR3 is 14 residues long. V trimming: 11 bases; J trimming: 1 base; junction bases outside the gene matches: 4. CDR1 and CDR2 from the germline V gene are SEHNR and FQNEAQ (reference sequence). This CDR3 reads CARQGASGANVLTF. DNA of the CDR3: TGTGCCCGCCAGGGGGCTTCTGGGGCCAACGTCCTGACTTTC.

The chain uses TRBV6-5 and TRBJ2-4, with 11 positions matching TRBD1. V trimming: 0 bases; J trimming: 8 bases; junction bases outside the gene matches: 3. Germline assignment: CDR1 MNHEY and CDR2 SVGAGI. CDR3 length: 15 amino acids. The CDR3 is CASSYSGQGADIQYF. CDR3 DNA: TGTGCCAGCAGTTACTCAGGACAGGGGGCCGACATTCAGTACTTC.

Only a few counts were recorded for this clonotype. This rearrangement joins TRBV10-3 to TRBJ2-3; TRBD2 matches at 7 bases. Trimming removed 7 bases from V and 3 bases from J; junction bases left unmatched: 7. This CDR3 spans 14 amino acids. Germline CDR1 reads ENHRY; CDR2 reads SYGVKD. Here the CDR3 DNA reads TGTGCCATCAAGGTAGCAGCGGGGACAGATACGCAGTATTTT. It is translated as CAIKVAAGTDTQYF.

There are many counts of this clonotype. This sequence joins TRBV7-6 and TRBJ2-2; TRBD2 might be the D (6 bases). Germline V CDR1 and CDR2: SGHVS, FNYEAQ. Trimming cost V 3 bases and J 6 bases, with 14 bases left between them. The CDR3 spans 15 residues. The CDR3 here is CASSLSGSNAGELFF. Here the CDR3 DNA reads TGTGCCAGCAGCTTGTCCGGGAGTAACGCCGGGGAGCTGTTTTTT.

The chain recombines TRBV25-1 with TRBJ1-4; D gene ambiguous. CDR3 length: 16 amino acids. V was shortened by 0 bases and J by 8 bases, with 16 bases between the two germline ends. From germline, CDR1 is MGHDK and CDR2 SYGVNS. The CDR3 spells CASSEYWSPLGEKLFF. The DNA of the CDR3 is TGTGCCAGCAGTGAATATTGGAGTCCCCTCGGAGAAAAACTGTTTTTT.

The chain couples TRBV20-1 to TRBJ2-2; D is ambiguous. The ends were cut back, 5 bases at V and 0 bases at J, with 7 bases in the middle. This CDR3 contains 13 residues. CDR1 DFQATT and CDR2 SNEGSKA come from the germline V gene (reference sequence). CDR3 nucleotides: TGCAGTGCTCCGTCAGCGAACACCGGGGAGCTGTTTTTT. Translation gives CSAPSANTGELFF.

This sequence joins TRBV30 and TRBJ2-7, with a possible D match to TRBD1 (5 bases). V was pared by 3 bases and J by 5 bases, with 14 bases between. Germline-derived CDR1 and CDR2 are GTSNPN and SVGIG (reference sequence). The length of the CDR3 is 13 residues. The CDR3 nucleotides are TGTGCCTGGAGCCCCAGGGCGGAACACGAGCAGTACTTC. It encodes CAWSPRAEHEQYF.

This clonotype was seen more than once but under ten times. V and J are TRBV7-3 and TRBJ2-1; D perhaps matches TRBD2 (7 bases). The CDR3 loop spans 19 amino acids. CDR1 SGHTA and CDR2 FQGTGA come from the germline V gene. Trimming took 2 bases from V and 7 from J, leaving 27 bases between them. Written as DNA, the CDR3 is TGTGCCAGCAGCTTAGGAATCCTAGGGGGAGGGGTTCCCTCGAATGAGCAGTTCTTC. Protein product: CASSLGILGGGVPSNEQFF.

J is TRBJ2-1 and V is TRBV12-3 or TRBV12-4; TRBD2 might be the D (5 bases). V shed 2 bases and J shed 10 bases, with 33 bases lying between them. This CDR3 comprises 20 residues. CDR3 bases: TGTGCCAGCAGTTTAAGGGCTACAAGCGCGTTCTCAAGGGTGAGGGAAGAGCAGTTCTTC. It is translated as CASSLRATSAFSRVREEQFF.

This clonotype was observed a few times. In DNA, the CDR3 is TGTGCCAGCCCAGGGAAGGGGGCGACCTACAATGAGCAGTTCTTC. It codes for CASPGKGATYNEQFF. V is TRBV2 and J is TRBJ2-1, with 7 bases aligning to TRBD1. This CDR3 is 15 amino acids long. The V gene end was trimmed by 8 bases and the J gene end by 2 bases; junction bases not matched to a gene: 9. Germline values: CDR1 SNHLY, CDR2 FYNNEI.

This clonotype is a singleton in its sample. This chain connects TRBV19 to TRBJ2-1; D gene uncertain. The CDR3 loop spans 14 amino acids. With 7 bases removed from V and 0 bases from J, the gap between germline ends came to 10 bases. Germline assignment: CDR1 LNHDA and CDR2 SQIVND (reference sequence). The CDR3 nucleotides are TGTGCCAGTAAGTCCACAAGCTCCTACAATGAGCAGTTCTTC. This codes for CASKSTSSYNEQFF.

This clonotype showed up just a few times. The chain has TRBV3-1 and TRBJ2-1; D uncertain. This CDR3 is built from 16 residues. V was clipped by 2 bases and J by 8 bases, with 19 bases between them. Germline CDR1 is LGHDT and CDR2 is YNNKEL (reference sequence). The CDR3 coding sequence is TGTGCCAGCAGCCAAAATCCCGGACCTCCACCCCATGAGCAGTTCTTC. Its protein is CASSQNPGPPPHEQFF.